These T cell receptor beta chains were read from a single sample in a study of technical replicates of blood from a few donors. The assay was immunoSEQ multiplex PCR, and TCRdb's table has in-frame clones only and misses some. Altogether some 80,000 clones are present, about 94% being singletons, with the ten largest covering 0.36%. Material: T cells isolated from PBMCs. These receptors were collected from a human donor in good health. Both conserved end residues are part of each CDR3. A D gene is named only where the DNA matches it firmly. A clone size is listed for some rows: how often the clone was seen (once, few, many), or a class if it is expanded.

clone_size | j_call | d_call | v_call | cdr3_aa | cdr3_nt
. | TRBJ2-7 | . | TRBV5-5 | CASSPLTSTGTYEQYF | TGTGCCAGCAGCCCCCTGACTTCTACAGGTACCTACGAGCAGTACTTC
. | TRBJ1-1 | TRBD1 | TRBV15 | CATSRAGQGYEAFF | TGTGCCACCAGCAGAGCGGGACAGGGCTATGAAGCTTTCTTT
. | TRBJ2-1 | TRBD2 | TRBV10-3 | CAIKLAGYNEQFF | TGTGCCATCAAGCTAGCGGGATACAATGAGCAGTTCTTC
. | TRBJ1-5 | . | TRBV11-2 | CASSHGNRDQPQHF | TGTGCCAGCAGCCATGGAAACAGGGATCAGCCCCAGCATTTT
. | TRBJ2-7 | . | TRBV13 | CASSLEGGLSNEQYF | TGTGCCAGCAGCCTAGAGGGTGGACTCTCTAACGAGCAGTACTTC
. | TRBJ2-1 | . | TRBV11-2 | CASSLVEPEQFF | TGTGCCAGCAGCTTAGTGGAGCCTGAGCAGTTCTTC
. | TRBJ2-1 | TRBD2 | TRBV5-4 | CASSFTGGPNNEQFF | TGTGCCAGCAGCTTTACGGGAGGGCCGAACAATGAGCAGTTCTTC
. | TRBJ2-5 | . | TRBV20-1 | CSARDRETQYF | TGCAGTGCTAGAGATCGGGAGACCCAGTACTTC
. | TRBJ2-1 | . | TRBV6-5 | CASSLSGPYYNEQFF | TGTGCCAGCAGTTTGTCAGGGCCCTATTACAATGAGCAGTTCTTC
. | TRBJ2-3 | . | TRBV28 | CASSLGASTDTQYF | TGTGCCAGCAGTTTGGGGGCTAGCACAGATACGCAGTATTTT
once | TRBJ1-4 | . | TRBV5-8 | CASSPRVKLFF | TGTGCCAGCAGCCCCAGGGTGAAACTGTTTTTT
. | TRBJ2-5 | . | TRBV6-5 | CASSYTGRGETQYF | TGTGCCAGCAGTTACACGGGCAGAGGGGAGACCCAGTACTTC
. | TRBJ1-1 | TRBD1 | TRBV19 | CASRTGYTEAFF | TGTGCCAGTAGGACAGGGTACACTGAAGCTTTCTTT
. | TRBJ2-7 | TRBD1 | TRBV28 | CASSPPPGQPYEQYF | TGTGCCAGCAGTCCCCCCCCGGGACAGCCCTACGAGCAGTACTTC
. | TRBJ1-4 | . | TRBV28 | CASSRGTGLGEKLFF | TGTGCCAGCAGTAGGGGAACAGGGTTGGGAGAAAAACTGTTTTTT
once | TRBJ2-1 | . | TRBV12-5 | CASGQNTGKNEQFF | TGTGCTAGTGGCCAAAATACAGGGAAGAATGAGCAGTTCTTC
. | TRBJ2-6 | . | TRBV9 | CASSGVDVLTF | TGTGCCAGCAGCGGAGTTGACGTCCTGACTTTC
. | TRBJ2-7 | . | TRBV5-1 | CASSLSRGTSYEQYF | TGCGCCAGCAGCTTGAGTCGGGGGACCAGCTACGAGCAGTACTTC
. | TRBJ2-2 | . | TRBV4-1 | CASSQDSAGELFF | TGCGCCAGCAGCCAAGATAGCGCCGGGGAGCTGTTTTTT
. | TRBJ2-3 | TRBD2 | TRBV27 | CASSSPASGRSDTQYF | TGTGCCAGCAGTTCCCCGGCTAGCGGGAGGTCAGATACGCAGTATTTT
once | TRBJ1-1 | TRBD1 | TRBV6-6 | CASSSPDREGTEAFF | TGTGCCAGCAGTTCCCCGGACAGGGAAGGGACTGAAGCTTTCTTT
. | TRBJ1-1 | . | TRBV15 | CATSRASRRDTEAFF | TGTGCCACCAGCAGAGCCAGCCGGAGAGACACTGAAGCTTTCTTT
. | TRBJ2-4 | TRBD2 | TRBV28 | CASSFPSGGLLAKNIQYF | TGTGCCAGCAGTTTCCCTAGCGGGGGATTGCTAGCCAAAAACATTCAGTACTTC
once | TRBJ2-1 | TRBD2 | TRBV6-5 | CASSRPGLAGSEQFF | TGTGCCAGCAGCAGACCGGGACTAGCGGGGAGTGAGCAGTTCTTC
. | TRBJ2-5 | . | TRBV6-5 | CACTRSAQSETQYF | TGTGCCTGCACCCGCTCCGCCCAGTCGGAGACCCAGTACTTC
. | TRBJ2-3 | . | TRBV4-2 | CASSPASDTQYF | TGTGCCAGCAGCCCGGCTAGCGATACGCAGTATTTT
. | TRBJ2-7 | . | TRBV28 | CASSSETASYEQYF | TGTGCCAGCAGTTCAGAGACAGCTTCCTACGAGCAGTACTTC
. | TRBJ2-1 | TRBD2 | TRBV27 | CASSLPSGKHSEQFF | TGTGCCAGCAGTTTACCTAGCGGGAAGCATAGTGAGCAGTTCTTC
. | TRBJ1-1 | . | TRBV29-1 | CSVDRGYDTEAFF | TGCAGCGTTGACCGGGGATATGACACTGAAGCTTTCTTT
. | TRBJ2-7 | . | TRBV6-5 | CASKESTDYEQYF | TGTGCCAGCAAGGAGAGTACGGACTACGAGCAGTACTTC
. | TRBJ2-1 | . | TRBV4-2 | CASSQVLSGSYNEQFF | TGTGCCAGCAGCCAGGTACTCTCAGGCTCCTACAATGAGCAGTTCTTC
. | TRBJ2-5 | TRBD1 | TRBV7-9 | CASSFNDRGQRETQYF | TGTGCCAGCAGCTTTAATGACAGGGGGCAGCGAGAGACCCAGTACTTC
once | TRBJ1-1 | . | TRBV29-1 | CSVLRGDTEAFF | TGCAGCGTTCTCCGGGGGGACACTGAAGCTTTCTTT
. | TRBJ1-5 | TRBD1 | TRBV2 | CAKSTGQGNQPQHF | TGTGCCAAATCTACGGGACAGGGGAATCAGCCCCAGCATTTT
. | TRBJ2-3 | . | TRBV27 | CASGSFLTQYF | TGTGCCAGCGGTTCCTTTCTTACGCAGTATTTT
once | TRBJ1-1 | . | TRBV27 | CASSSPPTGLNTEAFF | TGTGCCAGCAGTTCCCCACCTACAGGCCTGAACACTGAAGCTTTCTTT
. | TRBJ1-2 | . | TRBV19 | CASSPRSSGYTF | TGTGCCAGTAGTCCCCGAAGTAGTGGCTACACCTTC
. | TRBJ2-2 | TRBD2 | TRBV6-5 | CASSSLGGKELFF | TGTGCCAGCAGCTCTTTGGGAGGGAAGGAGCTGTTTTTT
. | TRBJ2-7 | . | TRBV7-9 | CASSSLSYEQYF | TGTGCCAGCAGCTCGCTAAGCTACGAGCAGTACTTC
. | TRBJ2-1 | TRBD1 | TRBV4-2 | CASSQAGTGSYNEQFF | TGTGCCAGCAGCCAAGCCGGGACAGGGTCCTACAATGAGCAGTTCTTC
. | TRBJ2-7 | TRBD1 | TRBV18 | CASSLRQGSYEQYF | TGTGCCAGCTCACTTAGACAGGGCTCCTACGAGCAGTACTTC
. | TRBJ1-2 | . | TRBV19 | CASSPRTANSGYTF | TGTGCCAGTAGTCCGAGGACAGCCAACAGTGGCTACACCTTC
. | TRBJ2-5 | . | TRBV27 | CASSLSGSGTQYF | TGTGCCAGCAGTTTAAGCGGTAGCGGGACCCAGTACTTC
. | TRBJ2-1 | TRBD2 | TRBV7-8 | CASLEPVGLGGNEQFF | TGTGCCAGTCTTGAACCTGTGGGACTAGGTGGAAATGAGCAGTTCTTC
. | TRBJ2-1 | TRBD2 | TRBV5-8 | CASSFLGLAAYNEQFF | TGTGCCAGCAGTTTCCTGGGACTAGCGGCCTACAATGAGCAGTTCTTC
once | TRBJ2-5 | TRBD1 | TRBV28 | CATRKTGGETQYF | TGTGCCACCAGAAAGACAGGGGGAGAGACCCAGTACTTC
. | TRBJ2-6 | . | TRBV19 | CASTQGAKSGANVLTF | TGTGCCAGTACCCAAGGGGCTAAATCTGGGGCCAACGTCCTGACTTTC
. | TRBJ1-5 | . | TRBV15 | CATSRVNQPQHF | TGTGCCACCAGCAGAGTAAATCAGCCCCAGCATTTT
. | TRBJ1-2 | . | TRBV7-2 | CASSFLSDYGYTF | TGTGCCAGCAGCTTCCTTTCGGACTATGGCTACACCTTC
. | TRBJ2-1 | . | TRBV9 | CASSVGASDYNEQFF | TGTGCCAGCAGCGTAGGCGCTAGCGACTACAATGAGCAGTTCTTC
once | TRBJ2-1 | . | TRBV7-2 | CASSLERGSYNEQFF | TGTGCCAGCAGCTTAGAACGCGGCTCCTACAATGAGCAGTTCTTC
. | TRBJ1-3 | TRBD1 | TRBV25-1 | CASRGAPGQSSGNTIYF | TGTGCCAGCAGGGGAGCGCCGGGACAGAGCTCTGGAAACACCATATATTTT
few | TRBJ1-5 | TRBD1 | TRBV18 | CASSPGLFGQANQPQHF | TGTGCCAGCTCACCAGGGCTCTTCGGACAGGCGAATCAGCCCCAGCATTTT
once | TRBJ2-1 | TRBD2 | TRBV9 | CASSVEGGRAYNEQFF | TGTGCCAGCAGCGTAGAGGGTGGGAGGGCCTACAATGAGCAGTTCTTC